A single sample is the source of the 9 T cell receptor beta chains below, sequenced in a study of beta chain features in type 1 diabetes. Every isolated RNA sample was fully reverse transcribed, so sequencing captured expressed TCRB transcripts. Repertoires were generated with immunoSEQ multiplex PCR, while TCRdb's copy carries only in-frame clones and drops some. This table holds roughly 230,000 clones, roughly 9.6% found once. Sequenced input: naive CD4+ T cells from blood. The origin of the receptors is a woman aged 18-35 years in good health.

In this sample, this clone turned up a few times. The rearrangement joins TRBV18 to TRBJ2-7, with TRBD1 as a possible D gene (5 bases). Per the germline V gene, CDR1 is KGHSH and CDR2 is LQKENI. This CDR3 contains 15 residues. V was cut by 6 bases and J by 6 bases, with 21 bases left in between. CDR3 sequence: CASSSDSISYSEQYF. The CDR3 nucleotides read TGTGCCAGCTCGTCCGACAGTATTTCCTATAGCGAGCAGTACTTC.

This clone occurred many times. This same CDR3 is encoded by further DNA sequences in the sample. The chain recombines TRBV2 with TRBJ2-3; D unclear. V lost 7 bases, J lost 1 base, and 9 bases lay in between. Germline-derived CDR1 and CDR2 are SNHLY and FYNNEI. The CDR3 is 13 amino acids. In DNA, the CDR3 is TGTGCCAGCATTTGGCAGGGCACAGATACGCAGTATTTT. Encoded protein: CASIWQGTDTQYF.

The chain combines TRBV6-1 with TRBJ1-1; the D gene is possibly TRBD1 (5 bases). V lost 2 bases and J 4 bases, leaving 14 bases between the germline ends. CDR1 is MNHNS and CDR2 is SASEGT in the germline V gene. The CDR3 is made up of 15 amino acids. The CDR3 loop is CASSERGDLGTEAFF. The CDR3 coding sequence is TGTGCCAGCAGTGAACGGGGGGATCTGGGCACTGAAGCTTTCTTT.

This clone has at least ten counts. The chain combines TRBV14 with TRBJ2-5; 7 nucleotides match TRBD1. This CDR3 is 14 amino acids long. Germline CDR1 and CDR2: SGHDN and FVKESK. Trimming took 1 base from V and 3 from J; bases not matched to a gene: 2. CDR3 sequence reads: CASSQVDREETQYF. The CDR3 nucleotides are TGTGCCAGCAGCCAAGTAGACAGGGAAGAGACCCAGTACTTC.

The rearrangement links TRBV9 to TRBJ1-1; D is possibly TRBD1 (5 bases). Trimming shortened V by 4 bases and J by 6 bases, and 16 bases separated the two germline ends. This CDR3 comprises 14 residues. Germline CDR1 is SGDLS and CDR2 is YYNGEE. The CDR3 DNA reads as TGTGCCAGCAGCTACCCCCGCGGGACGGCTGAAGCTTTCTTT. Translating gives CASSYPRGTAEAFF. Full variable domain (outside the CDR3, taken from reference TRBV9 and TRBJ1-1): DSGVTQTPKHLITATGQRVTLRCSPRSGDLSVYWYQQSLDQGLQFLIQYYNGEERAKGNILERFSAQQFPDLHSELNLSSLELGDSALYFCASSYPRGTAEAFFGQGTRLTVV.

The genes are TRBV7-2 and TRBJ2-1; 11 bases line up with TRBD2. Trimming at V came to 1 base and at J to 7 bases, leaving 3 bases not matched to a gene. The CDR3 consists of 15 residues. The V gene's germline CDR1 is SGHTA and CDR2 FQGNSA. DNA for the CDR3: TGTGCCAGCAGCTTAGGACTAGCGGGGCTTAATGAGCAGTTCTTC. Its translation: CASSLGLAGLNEQFF.

The V and J genes are TRBV9 and TRBJ2-7, with 7 bases matching TRBD1. CDR1 and CDR2 from the germline V gene are SGDLS and YYNGEE. V lost 3 bases to trimming and J lost 2 bases; unmatched junction nucleotides: 5. This CDR3 is 14 amino acids long. Here the CDR3 DNA reads TGTGCCAGCAGCGAGGGGACAGCTCCCTACGAGCAGTACTTC. Protein: CASSEGTAPYEQYF. The complete variable domain, with remaining parts taken from reference TRBV9 and TRBJ2-7, reads DSGVTQTPKHLITATGQRVTLRCSPRSGDLSVYWYQQSLDQGLQFLIQYYNGEERAKGNILERFSAQQFPDLHSELNLSSLELGDSALYFCASSEGTAPYEQYFGPGTRLTVT.

This clone was found many times. J is TRBJ2-1 and V is TRBV15; D is ambiguous. V dropped 2 bases and J dropped 4 bases, with 6 bases sitting between them. Germline CDR1 LNHNV, CDR2 YYDKDF (reference sequence). CDR3 size: 13 residues. CDR3 sequence: CATSRPDYNEQFF. CDR3 DNA: TGTGCCACCAGCAGACCAGATTACAATGAGCAGTTCTTC.

There are a few counts of this clone. V usage is TRBV5-6 and J usage is TRBJ1-3; TRBD1 might be the D (6 bases). With 4 bases removed from V and 8 bases from J, the gap between germline ends came to 13 bases. Germline V gene sequence: CDR1 SGHDT, CDR2 YYEEEE. There are 13 residues in the CDR3. The CDR3 DNA reads TGTGCCAGCAGCCATGACAGGTTCGACACCATATATTTT. The encoded protein is CASSHDRFDTIYF.